This TCR beta chain stems from a study of response to subunit inactivated influenza vaccine. Germline loops: CDR1 MDHEN, CDR2 SYDVKM. The junction had 5 bases not matched to a gene; V was cut back by 3 bases and J by 7 bases. CDR3 size: 15 residues. Broader study findings: The authors suggested that every seasonal influenza vaccination recruits few new T cells.

At least ten counts were recorded for this clonotype. Antigen unknown. TCRdb redid the calling of the RT-PCR reads with MiXCR, one entry per CDR3 protein. The sample has more than 550,000 distinct CDR3 sequences, 10% to 15% seen once. The specimen comprised PBMCs from blood, sampled on the day of vaccination. The source of this sequence is a man aged 50 or older who received an inactivated influenza vaccine. The genes are TRBV28 and TRBJ2-3; 12 bases are shared with TRBD1. CDR3 DNA sequence: TGTGCCAGCAGTTTTGGGACAGGGGGCGTGAATACGCAGTATTTT. This gives the protein CASSFGTGGVNTQYF.